This TCR beta chain originates from a study of blood T cell repertoires in COVID-19. Study as a whole: There were acute and convalescent COVID-19 samples, and they came from the United States, Italy and Spain. In each case, the material was cDNA or gDNA derived from T cells, B-cell-depleted T cells, or PBMCs.

In the original analysis: Estimated nucleated cell counts came from reference gene primer amplification. Profiled with immunoSEQ multiplex PCR; TCRdb holds only in-frame clones, not every one. That table gives V, J and clone size, and the DNA gave D and trimming. Among fewer than 250,000 clones, around 86% were seen once, and the ten largest hold 11%. The CDR3 runs to 13 residues. Trimming took 4 bases from V and 4 from J, leaving 11 bases between them. CDR1 is SGHRS and CDR2 is YFSETQ in the germline V gene. Those enrolled in Seattle joined during active infection and were followed longitudinally afterward.

The chain has TRBV5-1 and TRBJ2-5, with a weak D call TRBD1 (6 bases). What was sequenced was peripheral blood. This receptor was obtained from a man in his forties or fifties with COVID-19, enrolled during active disease. CDR3 in amino acids: CASSDLGGETQYF. The CDR3 nucleotides read TGCGCCAGCAGCGATCTAGGGGGAGAGACCCAGTACTTC. The full variable domain, its missing parts supplied by reference TRBV5-1 and TRBJ2-5, is KAGVTQTPRYLIKTRGQQVTLSCSPISGHRSVSWYQQTPGQGLQFLFEYFSETQRNKGNFPGRFSGRQFSNSRSEMNVSTLELGDSALYLCASSDLGGETQYFGPGTRLLVL.